These 10 T cell receptor beta chains were sequenced from one sample in a study of post-analysis software for immune sequencing data (dated by TCRdb to 2014 to 2015). The paper as a whole reports these results and caveats: Patients showed significantly higher frequencies than controls for a few TRBV segments, among them TRBV5-6, TRBV5-1 and TRBV20-1.

Their antigen targets remain unknown. The receptor library was made with PCR. Sequencing took place on an Illumina HiSeq 2500. To reduce PCR and sequencing biases, unique molecular identifiers were built into the TCR beta cDNA libraries. TCRdb reran the public reads through fastp at Q25 and MiXCR, keeping productive beta chains. Every entry covers one CDR3 protein and lists the most common genes and DNA from its rows. In this sample the table shows hundreds of thousands of distinct CDR3 sequences, under 55% of which occur a single time. The biggest ten clones account for 12% of the sample. Sequencing was performed on blood. The receptors come from a girl between 10 and 17 years old with multiple sclerosis.

This clonotype occurred a few times. This sequence joins TRBV5-1 and TRBJ2-5; a possible D gene is TRBD2 (5 bases). CDR3 length: 14 residues. The germline V gene has CDR1 SGHRS and CDR2 YFSETQ. The V end lost 2 bases, the J end lost 5 bases, and 13 bases lay between the germline ends. CDR3 sequence (DNA): TGCGCCAGCAGCTTCGTCAAAGCGGTGGAGACCCAGTACTTC. This translates into CASSFVKAVETQYF.

Note on this clonotype: This likely comes from a read error, as the CDR3 has no conserved phenylalanine or tryptophan at its end. In DNA form, the CDR3 reads TGTGCCAGCAGCTTAGCGTCAAACATGAACACTGAAGCTTTCTTG. Translated: CASSLASNMNTEAFL. The gene calls are TRBV7-2 and TRBJ1-1; no clear D. The CDR3 has 15 residues. The germline V and J ends were trimmed by 0 bases and 0 bases, with 8 bases remaining between them. Per germline, CDR1 SGHTA and CDR2 FQGNSA.

The chain has TRBV5-1 and TRBJ2-5; 7 bases line up with TRBD2. Losses at the gene ends were 4 bases for V and 5 bases for J; bases not matched to a gene: 11. Germline loops: CDR1 SGHRS, CDR2 YFSETQ. CDR3 size: 15 residues. The DNA for the CDR3 is TGCGCCAGCAGCGACAATCCCCGGGGGGTGGAGACCCAGTACTTC. It is translated as CASSDNPRGVETQYF.

The V and J genes are TRBV7-2 and TRBJ2-3; no firm D call. The V gene lost 4 bases and the J gene lost 1 base, with 6 bases spanning the gap. The germline V gene has CDR1 SGHTA and CDR2 FQGNSA. This CDR3 has 13 residues. This chain's CDR3 is CASSWVGTDTQYF. The DNA of the CDR3 is TGTGCCAGCAGCTGGGTGGGCACAGATACGCAGTATTTT.

This chain's CDR3 is CASSDPLAGVNIQYF. For the CDR3, the DNA is TGTGCCAGCAGCGACCCTCTAGCGGGAGTAAACATTCAGTACTTC. The chain links TRBV11-2 to TRBJ2-5; 10 bases are a match to TRBD2. The DNA end is a closer match to TRBJ2-4, so the J assignment may be wrong. The CDR3 length is 15 residues. Looked up from germline, CDR1 is SGHAT and CDR2 is FQNNGV.

This chain joins TRBV4-1 and TRBJ1-2; D uncertain. This CDR3 is 15 amino acids long. V lost 1 base and J lost 0, with 9 bases in between. Germline V gene data show CDR1 as MGHRA and CDR2 as YSYEKL. CDR3 sequence: CASSQVSEANYGYTF. The CDR3 DNA is TGCGCCAGCAGCCAAGTTTCGGAGGCTAACTATGGCTACACCTTC.

This clonotype was found a few times. The chain employs TRBV15 and TRBJ2-1; 7 bases align to TRBD1. In germline, CDR1 is LNHNV, CDR2 YYDKDF (reference sequence). Losses at the gene ends were 6 bases for V and 9 bases for J; bases not matched to a gene: 14. The CDR3 length is 15 residues. Here the CDR3 reads CATSLKTGEWVEQFF. The CDR3 DNA sequence: TGTGCCACCAGTTTGAAAACAGGGGAGTGGGTTGAGCAGTTCTTC.

J is TRBJ2-2 and V is TRBV3-1; no firm D call. This CDR3 has 17 amino acids. The V end lost 4 bases, the J end lost 5 bases, and 20 bases lay between the germline ends. CDR1 LGHDT and CDR2 YNNKEL come from the germline V gene (reference sequence). This CDR3 is CASSRSSNALWTGELFF. The CDR3 nucleotides read TGTGCCAGCAGCCGTTCCTCTAATGCCCTGTGGACCGGGGAGCTGTTTTTT.

The chain combines TRBV30 with TRBJ1-2, with no clear D. The germline gives CDR1 GTSNPN, CDR2 SVGIG (reference sequence). The CDR3 sequence is 14 residues long. Trimming left V 1 base short and J 3 bases short, with 12 bases between. The CDR3 DNA reads TGTGCCTGGAGTGATTGGCAGCGGGACTATGGCTACACCTTC. Translating gives CAWSDWQRDYGYTF.

The gene calls are TRBV2 and TRBJ1-6, with TRBD1 matching over 7 bases. V was clipped by 11 bases and J by 7 bases; unmatched bases: 14. Germline V gene lookup returns CDR1 SNHLY and CDR2 FYNNEI. This CDR3 has 15 residues. The CDR3: CARPRGGQLNSPLHF. CDR3 in DNA: TGTGCCCGCCCGCGAGGGGGACAGTTGAATTCACCCCTCCACTTT. Using reference TRBV2 and TRBJ1-6 for the parts outside the CDR3, the full variable domain is EPEVTQTPSHQVTQMGQEVILRCVPISNHLYFYWYRQILGQKVEFLVSFYNNEISEKSEIFDDQFSVERPDGSNFTLKIRSTKLEDSAMYFCARPRGGQLNSPLHFGNGTRLTVT.